At least ten counts were recorded for the clone carrying this TCR beta chain. Its antigen remains unidentified. This specimen comes from a study of CD8 T cells in ankylosing spondylitis. Using quantitative 5'-RACE with molecular barcodes, the authors made TCR beta libraries. TCRdb processed the 5' RACE reads anew with MiXCR; each CDR3 protein has one entry. The data hold about 140,000 distinct CDR3 sequences, with about 7% observed a single time. With 4 bases clipped from V and 5 bases from J, the junction kept 6 bases outside the gene matches. CDR3 length equals 13 residues. Germline V gene lookup returns CDR1 GTSNPN and CDR2 SVGIG (reference sequence). Study results and caveats: It appeared that ankylosing spondylitis blood was characterized by a TCR beta motif of several highly homologous variants.

The chain has TRBV30 and TRBJ1-1; 8 bases are shared with TRBD1. This TCR came from a female donor with ankylosing spondylitis or in good health (not recorded which). The sample taken for sequencing was blood, either unsorted or a sorted T cell fraction (not recorded which). In DNA, the CDR3 is TGTGCCTGGATGGACAGGGCAGGGACTGAAGCTTTCTTT. It is translated as CAWMDRAGTEAFF.